These 32 T cell receptor beta chains originate from one sample sequenced in a study of OX40 agonist ivuxolimab in advanced cancers. Only in-frame clones appear in the TCRdb table, and some are missing; sequencing was by immunoSEQ multiplex PCR. The data show 77,000 or so clones, with roughly 91% seen just once and more than 0.3% held by the top ten. The sample in question was CD4+ or CD8+ T cells sorted from blood, obtained in a trial of the OX40 agonist ivuxolimab. The receptors stem from an adult with an advanced solid tumor such as melanoma, head and neck, liver or kidney cancer.

J is TRBJ2-1 and V is TRBV7-9, with TRBD2 matching 7 bases. The CDR3 contains 18 residues. The V segment lost 3 bases and the J segment 8 bases; nucleotides outside the gene matches: 19. Germline lookup yields CDR1 SEHNR and CDR2 FQNEAQ (reference sequence). CDR3 amino acids: CASSFAPPGASGTYEQFF. CDR3 nucleotides: TGTGCCAGCAGCTTCGCCCCACCCGGAGCTAGCGGTACATATGAGCAGTTCTTC.

A single count supports this clone. The genes are TRBV20-1 and TRBJ2-1; D uncertain. This CDR3 has 11 amino acids. Germline values: CDR1 DFQATT, CDR2 SNEGSKA (reference sequence). V was clipped by 6 bases and J by 10 bases, with 13 bases between them. CDR3 sequence reads: CSARSILEQFF. In nucleotides, the CDR3 is TGCAGTGCCAGGAGCATATTGGAGCAGTTCTTC.

This rearrangement joins TRBV18 to TRBJ2-3; TRBD2 aligns across 10 bases. With 3 bases clipped from V and 5 bases from J, the junction kept 5 bases outside the gene matches. The CDR3 is 15 residues long. The germline V gene has CDR1 KGHSH and CDR2 LQKENI. The CDR3: CASSPPSGGGDTQYF. The CDR3 bases are TGTGCCAGCTCACCTCCCAGCGGGGGGGGAGATACGCAGTATTTT.

This chain links TRBV9 with TRBJ2-6; D remains ambiguous. The V and J ends lost 0 bases and 0 bases respectively, with 16 bases between them. The CDR3 length is 19 residues. Germline V gene data show CDR1 as SGDLS and CDR2 as YYNGEE. DNA for the CDR3: TGTGCCAGCAGCGTAGTCTCATCAGGTCCCGGCTCTGGGGCCAACGTCCTGACTTTC. Residues: CASSVVSSGPGSGANVLTF.

The V gene is TRBV5-6, the J gene TRBJ2-5; no clear D. The germline V gene encodes CDR1 SGHDT and CDR2 YYEEEE. The CDR3 has 17 residues. V gave up 1 base and J gave up 1 base, with 17 bases separating them. The CDR3 reads CASSLQLRSASQETQYF. The CDR3 DNA sequence: TGTGCCAGCAGCTTGCAGTTGAGGTCGGCCTCCCAAGAGACCCAGTACTTC. Complete variable domain (other parts from reference TRBV5-6 and TRBJ2-5): DAGVTQSPTHLIKTRGQQVTLRCSPKSGHDTVSWYQQALGQGPQFIFQYYEEEERQRGNFPDRFSGHQFPNYSSELNVNALLLGDSALYLCASSLQLRSASQETQYFGPGTRLLVL.

The chain recombines TRBV6-5 with TRBJ2-3, with D hard to call. Germline CDR1 MNHEY, CDR2 SVGAGI. The length of the CDR3 is 12 residues. V lost 2 bases, J lost 4 bases, and 4 bases lay in between. CDR3 sequence (DNA): TGTGCCAGCAGTTACCGGGCAGATACGCAGTATTTT. It encodes CASSYRADTQYF.

The chain joins TRBV11-2 to TRBJ2-5; D not resolved. Germline loops: CDR1 SGHAT, CDR2 FQNNGV. V dropped 5 bases and J dropped 4 bases, with 11 bases sitting between them. The CDR3 contains 13 residues. CDR3 amino acids: CASSQSSPETQYF. CDR3 in DNA: TGTGCCAGCAGCCAGAGCAGCCCAGAGACCCAGTACTTC.

CDR3 DNA sequence: TGTGCCAGCAGCTATGACAGGGGGAATGAGCAGTTCTTC. This encodes CASSYDRGNEQFF. The chain recombines TRBV5-6 with TRBJ2-1, with 9 bases that match TRBD1. Germline values: CDR1 SGHDT, CDR2 YYEEEE. V lost 3 bases, J lost 7 bases, and 2 bases stayed unmatched. The CDR3 loop spans 13 amino acids.

The table lists this clone with a count of one. The chain carries TRBV7-9 and TRBJ1-2; tentative D call: TRBD1 (6 bases). The V and J ends lost 6 bases and 7 bases respectively, with 12 bases between them. This CDR3 spans 12 amino acids. Germline V CDR1 and CDR2: SEHNR, FQNEAQ (reference sequence). The CDR3 sequence: CASRPDRSGYTF. Here the CDR3 DNA reads TGTGCCAGCAGGCCCGACAGGTCTGGCTACACCTTC.

This chain links TRBV7-8 with TRBJ1-5; D uncertain. Per germline, CDR1 SGHVS and CDR2 FQNEAQ. The length of the CDR3 is 16 residues. With 0 bases removed from V and 1 base from J, the gap between germline ends came to 10 bases. CDR3 protein: CASSLAAAFSNQPQHF. The CDR3 bases are TGTGCCAGCAGCTTAGCGGCAGCGTTCAGCAATCAGCCCCAGCATTTT.

This chain uses TRBV10-1 with TRBJ2-3; 7 bases are shared with TRBD2. This CDR3 is built from 17 residues. With 11 bases clipped from V and 6 bases from J, the junction kept 23 bases outside the gene matches. The germline V gene has CDR1 WNHNN and CDR2 SYGVQD (reference sequence). Here the CDR3 DNA reads TGCGCCTCCACAGAGGGGCTAGCGGAAACGGGGACTGATACGCAGTATTTT. Amino acids: CASTEGLAETGTDTQYF.

This clone was recorded only once. The rearrangement links TRBV6-5 to TRBJ2-5; D call uncertain. CDR1 is MNHEY and CDR2 is SVGAGI in the germline V gene. V was pared by 3 bases and J by 2 bases, with 4 bases between. The CDR3 covers 12 residues. The CDR3 sequence is CASSYGQETQYF. For the CDR3, the DNA is TGTGCCAGCAGTTATGGGCAAGAGACCCAGTACTTC.

This clone was recorded once. J is TRBJ1-5 and V is TRBV27; D unresolved. The germline V and J ends were trimmed by 2 bases and 0 bases, with 5 bases remaining between them. The germline V gene encodes CDR1 MNHEY and CDR2 SMNVEV (reference sequence). This CDR3 spans 14 amino acids. The CDR3 DNA reads as TGTGCCAGCAGTTTACACGGTAGCAATCAGCCCCAGCATTTT. It yields the protein CASSLHGSNQPQHF.

The chain has TRBV28 and TRBJ1-2, with 8 positions matching TRBD1. This CDR3 region has 14 residues. Germline V CDR1 and CDR2: MDHEN, SYDVKM. V lost 7 bases to trimming and J lost 4 bases; unmatched junction nucleotides: 8. The CDR3 is CASNGAGGGYGYTF. The CDR3 nucleotides are TGTGCCAGCAACGGGGCAGGGGGCGGCTATGGCTACACCTTC.

J is TRBJ2-7 and V is TRBV6-5; D uncertain. The CDR3 runs 13 residues. Trimming shortened V by 5 bases and J by 0 bases, and 8 bases separated the two germline ends. CDR1 is MNHEY and CDR2 is SVGAGI in the germline V gene. CDR3 nucleotide sequence: TGTGCCAGCAGTCCACCGTTCTCCTACGAGCAGTACTTC. Residues: CASSPPFSYEQYF.

The chain joins TRBV27 to TRBJ1-5, with a possible D match to TRBD1 (5 bases). The CDR3 totals 12 residues. Germline CDR1 and CDR2: MNHEY and SMNVEV (reference sequence). V shed 4 bases and J shed 9 bases, with 10 bases lying between them. CDR3 coding DNA: TGTGCCAGCAGTTCCGGGGGGATGCCCCAGCATTTT. The encoded protein is CASSSGGMPQHF.

The V call is TRBV5-1, the J call TRBJ2-5; 7 bases line up with TRBD2. V trimming: 0 bases; J trimming: 1 base; junction bases outside the gene matches: 3. This CDR3 has 15 amino acids. The germline V gene has CDR1 SGHRS and CDR2 YFSETQ. The CDR3 DNA reads TGCGCCAGCAGCTTGGGCGCTAGCGGCCAAGAGACCCAGTACTTC. Encoded protein: CASSLGASGQETQYF.

V gene TRBV11-2 combines with J gene TRBJ1-5, with a weak D call TRBD1 (6 bases). Per the germline V gene, CDR1 is SGHAT and CDR2 is FQNNGV. V lost 5 bases and J lost 3, with 11 bases in between. This CDR3 has 14 amino acids. CDR3 protein: CASSMTGYNQPQHF. In DNA, the CDR3 is TGTGCCAGCAGCATGACAGGATACAATCAGCCCCAGCATTTT.

V is TRBV5-1 and J is TRBJ1-2, with D perhaps matching TRBD1 (5 bases). Trimming took 0 bases from V and 4 from J, leaving 10 bases between them. The CDR3 has 14 residues. The germline V gene has CDR1 SGHRS and CDR2 YFSETQ. CDR3 nucleotides: TGCGCCAGCAGCTTGGATCCTGGGGCCTATGGCTACACCTTC. It specifies CASSLDPGAYGYTF.

This rearrangement joins TRBV10-3 to TRBJ1-4, with D perhaps matching TRBD1 (5 bases). Trimming pared 0 bases from V and 7 bases from J, leaving 12 bases between. The CDR3 runs 15 residues. Germline CDR1 is ENHRY and CDR2 is SYGVKD. The CDR3 is CAISESGGGIEKLFF. CDR3 coding DNA: TGTGCCATCAGTGAGTCCGGGGGAGGGATTGAAAAACTGTTTTTT.

This clone came up once. This rearrangement joins TRBV23-1 to TRBJ2-3; D remains unclear. TRBV23-1 is classed as an ORF, of uncertain function. The CDR3 has 18 residues. Trimming left V 6 bases short and J 0 bases short, with 22 bases between. The CDR3 DNA is TGCGCCAGCAGAAGCCCGCCAACCCCTGTCTCTAGCACAGATACGCAGTATTTT. It yields the protein CASRSPPTPVSSTDTQYF.

This chain uses TRBV27 with TRBJ2-7; 7 bases line up with TRBD1. Trimming cost V 7 bases and J 8 bases; bases outside gene matches: 14. The CDR3 runs to 14 residues. The germline CDR1 and CDR2 sequences are MNHEY and SMNVEV (reference sequence). The CDR3 loop reads CASTTTGLSGKQYF. CDR3 coding DNA: TGTGCCAGCACTACGACAGGGCTCTCTGGAAAGCAGTACTTC.

V gene TRBV6-4 combines with J gene TRBJ1-3; 8 positions agree with TRBD1. CDR1 and CDR2 from the germline V gene are MRHNA and SNTAGT. The CDR3 totals 16 residues. The junction had 9 bases not matched to a gene; V was cut back by 4 bases and J by 4 bases. This chain's CDR3 is CASSAKKGQVGNTIYF. CDR3 sequence (DNA): TGTGCCAGCAGTGCAAAGAAGGGACAGGTGGGAAACACCATATATTTT.

V usage is TRBV18 and J usage is TRBJ2-2, with 8 bases that match TRBD2. Germline values: CDR1 KGHSH, CDR2 LQKENI. J was trimmed by 1 base and V by 6 bases; bases with no gene match: 4. The CDR3 has 15 amino acids. The chain's CDR3 is CASSPTSGNTGELFF. CDR3 nucleotides: TGTGCCAGCTCCCCCACTAGCGGGAACACCGGGGAGCTGTTTTTT.

The chain has TRBV5-1 and TRBJ1-6; maybe TRBD1 (5 bases). The germline V gene encodes CDR1 SGHRS and CDR2 YFSETQ. Deletions cut 0 bases from V and 7 bases from J, with 11 bases between. The CDR3 consists of 15 residues. In DNA, the CDR3 is TGCGCCAGCAGCTTGGAGGGACTCCCGAATTCACCCCTCCACTTT. It yields the protein CASSLEGLPNSPLHF.

This chain connects TRBV19 to TRBJ2-5; D remains ambiguous. Trimming removed 1 base from V and 4 bases from J, with 13 bases in between. The CDR3 length is 15 residues. Germline CDR1 LNHDA, CDR2 SQIVND (reference sequence). DNA of the CDR3: TGTGCCAGTAGTATAGCGGCGAGGCCCGGAGAGACCCAGTACTTC. This encodes CASSIAARPGETQYF. Complete variable domain (other parts from reference TRBV19 and TRBJ2-5): DGGITQSPKYLFRKEGQNVTLSCEQNLNHDAMYWYRQDPGQGLRLIYYSQIVNDFQKGDIAEGYSVSREKKESFPLTVTSAQKNPTAFYLCASSIAARPGETQYFGPGTRLLVL.

The chain uses TRBV10-1 and TRBJ1-2; 12 positions agree with TRBD1. The CDR3 runs 16 residues. After removal of 10 bases from V and 0 bases from J, the junction contained 9 bases not matched to a gene. Germline V gene lookup returns CDR1 WNHNN and CDR2 SYGVQD (reference sequence). DNA for the CDR3: TGCGCCACTCAAACGGGACAGGGGGCTTCTAACTATGGCTACACCTTC. Amino acids: CATQTGQGASNYGYTF.

The rearrangement joins TRBV10-3 to TRBJ2-7, with a weak D call TRBD1 (6 bases). V lost 9 bases and J 4 bases, leaving 16 bases between the germline ends. Germline CDR1 and CDR2: ENHRY and SYGVKD. The CDR3 loop spans 13 amino acids. CDR3 sequence reads: CAIKQGPDYEQYF. CDR3 nucleotides: TGTGCCATAAAACAGGGTCCCGATTACGAGCAGTACTTC.

The V call is TRBV2, the J call TRBJ2-3; 8 bases line up with TRBD1. The CDR3 totals 14 residues. Per germline, CDR1 SNHLY and CDR2 FYNNEI. J gave up 4 bases and V 2 bases, and 2 bases lay outside the gene matches. CDR3 coding DNA: TGTGCCAGCAGTGAATACAGGGGGGCAGATACGCAGTATTTT. Its translation is CASSEYRGADTQYF.

The gene calls are TRBV6-1 and TRBJ1-2; tentatively, D is TRBD1 (5 bases). With 1 base removed from V and 4 bases from J, the gap between germline ends came to 10 bases. The germline gives CDR1 MNHNS, CDR2 SASEGT. The CDR3 runs 14 residues. The CDR3 DNA is TGTGCCAGCAGTGAAGATTCCAGGGCCTATGGCTACACCTTC. Translation: CASSEDSRAYGYTF.

This rearrangement joins TRBV13 to TRBJ2-7; TRBD2 aligns across 8 bases. Trimming took 4 bases from V and 4 from J; bases not matched to a gene: 12. Looked up from germline, CDR1 is PRHDT and CDR2 is FYEKMQ (reference sequence). The CDR3 spans 16 residues. The DNA of the CDR3 is TGTGCCAGCAGCTCTAACGTTCGGGGGGGCCGATACGAGCAGTACTTC. It specifies CASSSNVRGGRYEQYF.

J is TRBJ2-1 and V is TRBV5-8; 7 bases map to TRBD2. Trimming took 1 base from V and 4 from J; bases not matched to a gene: 8. This CDR3 region has 16 residues. In germline, CDR1 is SGHTS, CDR2 YDEGEE. The CDR3 bases are TGTGCCAGCAGCTTGATTGCGGGAGTTTGGTACAATGAGCAGTTCTTC. This codes for CASSLIAGVWYNEQFF.